This T cell receptor (beta chain) was identified in a study of shared clonotypes between healthy human individuals. The germline CDR1 and CDR2 sequences are SGHDT and YYEEEE. The CDR3 consists of 14 residues. The V and J ends lost 3 bases and 4 bases respectively, with 13 bases between them. Per the original methods: Junction-only sequences without quality scores were provided by ImmunoSEQ, so filtering was different. TCRdb keeps only in-frame clones here, not all; method: immunoSEQ multiplex PCR. V and J calls and clone size are those listed in that table; D and trimming were worked out from the DNA. The table records 2 million to 2.5 million clones, approximately 94% of them present only once. Only a few counts were recorded for this clone.

The genes are TRBV5-6 and TRBJ1-2; D may be TRBD1 (5 bases). The sequenced sample consisted of naive CD4+ T cells sorted from blood. Subset noted: CD45RA+ positively selected. The TCR sequence derives from a man aged 18 to 35 in good health. The chain's CDR3 is CASSSGRLGYGYTF. DNA for the CDR3: TGTGCCAGCAGCTCGGGACGGCTTGGCTATGGCTACACCTTC.